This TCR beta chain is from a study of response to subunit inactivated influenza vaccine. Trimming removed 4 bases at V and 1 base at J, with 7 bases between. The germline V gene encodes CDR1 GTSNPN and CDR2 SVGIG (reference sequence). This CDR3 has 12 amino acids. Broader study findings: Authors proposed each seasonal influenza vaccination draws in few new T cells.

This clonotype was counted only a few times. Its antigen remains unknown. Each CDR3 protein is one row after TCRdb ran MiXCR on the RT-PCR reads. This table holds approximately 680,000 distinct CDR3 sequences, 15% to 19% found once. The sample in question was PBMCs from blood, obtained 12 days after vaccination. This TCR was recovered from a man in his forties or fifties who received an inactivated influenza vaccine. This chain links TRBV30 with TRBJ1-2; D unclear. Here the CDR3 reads CAWTWDNYGYTF. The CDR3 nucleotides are TGTGCCTGGACTTGGGATAACTATGGCTACACCTTC.